Listed below are T cell receptor beta chains from one sample, sequenced in a study of technical replicates of blood from a few donors. Using immunoSEQ multiplex PCR, the repertoire was profiled, and TCRdb retains in-frame clones only, with some absent. The sample records tens of thousands of clones, about 95% being singletons. Sequencing was done on a sample of T cells isolated from PBMCs. Receptor source: a human donor in good health. Each CDR3 is given with its conserved first and last residue. Fields, in order: J gene, V gene, D gene, clone size, CDR3 length, CDR3 DNA, CDR3 protein. The D gene is left open where the match is weak. Size is omitted from some rows. Given values are once, few, many or a class for expanded clones.

J gene: TRBJ2-1; V gene: TRBV7-9; D gene: TRBD2; clone size: NA; CDR3 length: 15; CDR3 DNA: TGTGCCAGCAGCCGCACTAGCGGCCTTTACAATGAGCAGTTCTTC; CDR3 protein: CASSRTSGLYNEQFF
J gene: TRBJ1-1; V gene: TRBV11-3; D gene: TRBD1; clone size: NA; CDR3 length: 15; CDR3 DNA: TGTGCCAGCAGCACGTGGGACAGGGGTGACACTGAAGCTTTCTTT; CDR3 protein: CASSTWDRGDTEAFF
J gene: TRBJ2-5; V gene: TRBV20-1; D gene: NA; clone size: NA; CDR3 length: 11; CDR3 DNA: TGCAGTGCTACCGGCGGTGAGACCCAGTACTTC; CDR3 protein: CSATGGETQYF
J gene: TRBJ2-7; V gene: TRBV27; D gene: NA; clone size: NA; CDR3 length: 14; CDR3 DNA: TGTGCCAGCAGTCCCGGCTTGTCGGGATACGAGCAGTACTTC; CDR3 protein: CASSPGLSGYEQYF
J gene: TRBJ2-7; V gene: TRBV7-8; D gene: NA; clone size: NA; CDR3 length: 14; CDR3 DNA: TGTGCCAGCAGCGACGGGACTCGCCTCTACGAGCAGTACTTC; CDR3 protein: CASSDGTRLYEQYF
J gene: TRBJ2-2; V gene: TRBV7-3; D gene: TRBD2; clone size: few; CDR3 length: 19; CDR3 DNA: TGTGCCAGCAGCTTAACGGGGCCCCGGACTAGCGGGAACACCGGGGAGCTGTTTTTT; CDR3 protein: CASSLTGPRTSGNTGELFF
J gene: TRBJ1-1; V gene: TRBV30; D gene: TRBD1; clone size: NA; CDR3 length: 14; CDR3 DNA: TGTGCCTGGAGCCGAGGGGGCCAGGACACTGAAGCTTTCTTT; CDR3 protein: CAWSRGGQDTEAFF
J gene: TRBJ1-3; V gene: TRBV11-3; D gene: NA; clone size: NA; CDR3 length: 12; CDR3 DNA: TGTGCCAGCAGCTCCCAGGGCCGCACCATATATTTT; CDR3 protein: CASSSQGRTIYF
J gene: TRBJ2-3; V gene: TRBV14; D gene: TRBD2; clone size: NA; CDR3 length: 17; CDR3 DNA: TGTGCCAGCAGCCAAGACGTGCAGCGGGGGGGCACAGATACGCAGTATTTT; CDR3 protein: CASSQDVQRGGTDTQYF
J gene: TRBJ2-2; V gene: TRBV5-1; D gene: TRBD2; clone size: NA; CDR3 length: 15; CDR3 DNA: TGCGCCAGCAGCTTGAAACTAGCGGACACCGGGGAGCTGTTTTTT; CDR3 protein: CASSLKLADTGELFF
J gene: TRBJ1-5; V gene: TRBV6-1; D gene: TRBD1; clone size: NA; CDR3 length: 14; CDR3 DNA: TGTGCCAGCAGTGGCGACAGGGCGTCTCAGCCCCAGCATTTT; CDR3 protein: CASSGDRASQPQHF
J gene: TRBJ2-1; V gene: TRBV6-1; D gene: NA; clone size: NA; CDR3 length: 15; CDR3 DNA: TGTGCCAGCAGTGAAAATGTTTACTCCTACAATGAGCAGTTCTTC; CDR3 protein: CASSENVYSYNEQFF
J gene: TRBJ1-3; V gene: TRBV19; D gene: TRBD1; clone size: NA; CDR3 length: 16; CDR3 DNA: TGTGCCAGTAGGATCGGACAGGGTTCTTTTGGAAACACCATATATTTT; CDR3 protein: CASRIGQGSFGNTIYF
J gene: TRBJ2-7; V gene: TRBV11-2; D gene: TRBD2; clone size: NA; CDR3 length: 14; CDR3 DNA: TGTGCCAGCAGCTTAGGAACGACTAGCGGGTTAAAGTACTTC; CDR3 protein: CASSLGTTSGLKYF
J gene: TRBJ2-2; V gene: TRBV5-1; D gene: TRBD1; clone size: NA; CDR3 length: 16; CDR3 DNA: TGCGCCAGCAGCTTGGCTGGACAGGTGAACACCGGGGAGCTGTTTTTT; CDR3 protein: CASSLAGQVNTGELFF
J gene: TRBJ1-1; V gene: TRBV19; D gene: NA; clone size: NA; CDR3 length: 15; CDR3 DNA: TGTGCCAGTAGTATAGGAAGGGGCAGGAACACTGAAGCTTTCTTT; CDR3 protein: CASSIGRGRNTEAFF
J gene: TRBJ2-5; V gene: TRBV7-8; D gene: TRBD2; clone size: NA; CDR3 length: 17; CDR3 DNA: TGTGCCAGCACCTTACGTTCGGGGGGGCCGAGGCCAGAGACCCAGTACTTC; CDR3 protein: CASTLRSGGPRPETQYF
J gene: TRBJ2-7; V gene: TRBV6-6; D gene: NA; clone size: NA; CDR3 length: 13; CDR3 DNA: TGTGCCAGCAGTTACGTCTCCTCCTACGAGCAGTACTTC; CDR3 protein: CASSYVSSYEQYF
J gene: TRBJ2-1; V gene: TRBV2; D gene: NA; clone size: NA; CDR3 length: 13; CDR3 DNA: TGTGCCAGCAGTGAGACCCCGGGCAATGAGCAGTTCTTC; CDR3 protein: CASSETPGNEQFF
J gene: TRBJ1-2; V gene: TRBV4-1; D gene: TRBD1; clone size: NA; CDR3 length: 15; CDR3 DNA: TGCGCCAGTAACAAGGAGGGGGCGGCCCTCTATGGCTACACCTTC; CDR3 protein: CASNKEGAALYGYTF
J gene: TRBJ2-2; V gene: TRBV7-2; D gene: NA; clone size: NA; CDR3 length: 13; CDR3 DNA: TGTGCCAGCAGACGGAGTTACACCGGGGAGCTGTTTTTT; CDR3 protein: CASRRSYTGELFF
J gene: TRBJ2-1; V gene: TRBV2; D gene: NA; clone size: NA; CDR3 length: 15; CDR3 DNA: TGTGCCAGCAGTCAGGGTGTCAGCGCCTACAATGAGCAGTTCTTC; CDR3 protein: CASSQGVSAYNEQFF
J gene: TRBJ1-1; V gene: TRBV5-1; D gene: NA; clone size: NA; CDR3 length: 15; CDR3 DNA: TGCGCCAGCAGCTTTACGCAGGGCACGAACACTGAAGCTTTCTTT; CDR3 protein: CASSFTQGTNTEAFF